The rows below give T cell receptor beta chains drawn from one sample of a study of blood T cell repertoires in COVID-19. Method: immunoSEQ multiplex PCR; TCRdb's copy keeps in-frame clones and lacks some. The sample includes tens of thousands of clones, approximately 73% seen only once; the top ten take about 15%. The sequenced sample was peripheral blood. These receptors were obtained from a man aged 55 to 70 with COVID-19, enrolled during active disease. The CDR3 runs from the conserved cysteine through the conserved F or W. A D gene is named only where the DNA matches it firmly. For some rows the clone size is stated as once, few or many, or as a class when expanded; others skip it.

TRBJ2-5,.,.,TRBV18,TGTGCCAGCTCCCCGACAGTGCAAGAGACCCAGTACTTC,CASSPTVQETQYF
TRBJ1-4,.,TRBD1,TRBV19,TGTGCCAGCATGGACAGGGCTGCTAATGAAAAACTGTTTTTT,CASMDRAANEKLFF
TRBJ1-6,.,.,TRBV30,TGTGCCTGGAACATCGGGGGAACTAATTCACCCCTCCACTTT,CAWNIGGTNSPLHF
TRBJ1-3,.,TRBD1,TRBV12-3/TRBV12-4,TGTGCCAGCGATAGGGGGCAAAGAAACACCATATATTTT,CASDRGQRNTIYF
TRBJ1-3,.,.,TRBV19,TGTGCCAGTAGTATAGTTCAGGGCTCTGGAAACACCATATATTTT,CASSIVQGSGNTIYF
TRBJ2-7,.,.,TRBV20-1,TGCAGTGCTCAGGACAACTACGAGCAGTACTTC,CSAQDNYEQYF
TRBJ2-2,many,TRBD2,TRBV4-1,TGCGCCAGCGGCGAGCGGGGGGGCGGGAACACCGGGGAGCTGTTTTTT,CASGERGGGNTGELFF
TRBJ1-1,.,.,TRBV6-5,TGTGCCAGCAGTCAATTGACAGGCTTCTTGGCTGAAGCTTTCTTT,CASSQLTGFLAEAFF
TRBJ2-7,.,.,TRBV1,TGCACCAGCAGCCAAGGCCGGGTCAGATGCACCTACGAGCAGTACTTC,CTSSQGRVRCTYEQYF
TRBJ1-6,once,TRBD1,TRBV5-1,TGCGCCAGCAGCTCCGGGACAGGGGACTCACCCCTCCACTTT,CASSSGTGDSPLHF
TRBJ2-7,.,.,TRBV19,TGTGCCAGTAGTATAGATCGCGGGCGCGAGCAGTACTTC,CASSIDRGREQYF
TRBJ1-3,.,.,TRBV9,TGTGCCAGCAGCCCCGGACTGATCTCTGGAAACACCATATATTTT,CASSPGLISGNTIYF
TRBJ1-1,.,.,TRBV6-5,TGTGCCAGCAGTCTAGACGGTATGAACACTGAAGCTTTCTTT,CASSLDGMNTEAFF
TRBJ1-5,.,.,TRBV4-1,TGCGCCAGCAGCCAAGGACGGTTCTCAACAGATCAGCCCCAGCATTTT,CASSQGRFSTDQPQHF
TRBJ1-2,few,.,TRBV7-9,TGTGCCAGCAGCCCCCAGTATGGCTACACCTTC,CASSPQYGYTF
TRBJ2-7,.,.,TRBV7-9,TGTGCCAGCAGCTCAGGGACATTCTCCTACGAGCAGTACTTC,CASSSGTFSYEQYF
TRBJ1-5,.,.,TRBV6-1,TGTGCCAGCAGTGACCGGCCCGGAGGTAGGCCCCAGCATTTT,CASSDRPGGRPQHF
TRBJ2-3,.,.,TRBV30,TGTGCCTGGAGTGGTGTAGCGGCCTGGGGAGATACGCAGTATTTT,CAWSGVAAWGDTQYF
TRBJ2-1,.,.,TRBV3-1/TRBV3-2,TGTGCCAGCAGCCAATCATACGCGTCCCTCAATGAGCAGTTCTTC,CASSQSYASLNEQFF
TRBJ2-1,.,TRBD2,TRBV5-6,TGTGCCAGCTCCCCTCCCCAATCGGGGGGACTCTACAATGAGCAGTTCTTC,CASSPPQSGGLYNEQFF
TRBJ1-6,.,.,TRBV4-2,TGTGCCAGCAGCCAAGATTCCGGGGAGGATAATTCACCCCTCCACTTT,CASSQDSGEDNSPLHF
TRBJ1-1,.,TRBD1,TRBV5-1,TGCGCCAGCAGCGTCCTGACAGGGTATCAGACTGAAGCTTTCTTT,CASSVLTGYQTEAFF
TRBJ2-2,.,.,TRBV6-5,TGTGCCAGCAGTCAGCTTGACACGAACACCGGGGAGCTGTTTTTT,CASSQLDTNTGELFF
TRBJ2-3,few,.,TRBV4-2,TGTGCCAGCAGCCAAGGATCCAGTACGGGAGATACGCAGTATTTT,CASSQGSSTGDTQYF
TRBJ2-1,once,.,TRBV3-1/TRBV3-2,TGTGCCAGCAGCCCCCTACTAGGAAATGAGCAGTTCTTC,CASSPLLGNEQFF
TRBJ1-1,.,.,TRBV27,TGTGCCAGCAGTACCCGGGACTCCCAGGGCCTTGCGAACACTGAAGCTTTCTTT,CASSTRDSQGLANTEAFF
TRBJ1-5,.,.,TRBV4-1,TGCGCCAGCAGCCAAATACAGGGTTCGTATCAGCCCCAGCATTTT,CASSQIQGSYQPQHF
TRBJ1-6,few,.,TRBV19,TGTGCCACCGCACCTCGCGGGGATTCACCCCTCCACTTT,CATAPRGDSPLHF
TRBJ1-3,.,.,TRBV9,TGTGCCAGCAGCGTTTCTCCGGGTGGGTACTCTGGAAACACCATATATTTT,CASSVSPGGYSGNTIYF
TRBJ1-1,.,TRBD1,TRBV29-1,TGCAGCGCCCTAGAGGGGACAGACGCTTTCTTT,CSALEGTDAFF
TRBJ1-2,.,TRBD1,TRBV2,TGTGCCAGCAGCGGGACAGGAATAGGCTACACCTTC,CASSGTGIGYTF
TRBJ2-1,few,TRBD2,TRBV20-1,TGCAGTGCTAGAAGAGCGGGAGATGAATTCTTC,CSARRAGDEFF
TRBJ1-5,.,TRBD1,TRBV19,TGTGCCAGTAGTATAGATCCGGGACAGTATAGCAATCAGCCCCAGCATTTT,CASSIDPGQYSNQPQHF
TRBJ2-7,few,TRBD2,TRBV10-1,TGCGCCAGCAGTAAGCTGAGCGGGGGCGTCTACGAGCAGTACTTC,CASSKLSGGVYEQYF
TRBJ2-7,.,TRBD1,TRBV24-1,TGTGCCACCGGCCAGACAGGGGCTAATCCATACGAGCAGTACTTC,CATGQTGANPYEQYF
TRBJ2-1,.,.,TRBV7-2,TGTGCCAGCAGCATGTACATCAATGAGCAGTTCTTC,CASSMYINEQFF
TRBJ2-2,few,TRBD2,TRBV4-2,TGTGCCAGTGGGGGGGTGTCCACCGGGGAGCTGTTTTTT,CASGGVSTGELFF
TRBJ1-2,.,.,TRBV4-1,TGCGCCAGCAGCCAAGCCACAGGGTTTGGGGCTGGCTACACCTTC,CASSQATGFGAGYTF
TRBJ2-7,once,TRBD2,TRBV6-5,TGTGCCAGCGGACTAGCGCGGGAGCAGTACTTC,CASGLAREQYF